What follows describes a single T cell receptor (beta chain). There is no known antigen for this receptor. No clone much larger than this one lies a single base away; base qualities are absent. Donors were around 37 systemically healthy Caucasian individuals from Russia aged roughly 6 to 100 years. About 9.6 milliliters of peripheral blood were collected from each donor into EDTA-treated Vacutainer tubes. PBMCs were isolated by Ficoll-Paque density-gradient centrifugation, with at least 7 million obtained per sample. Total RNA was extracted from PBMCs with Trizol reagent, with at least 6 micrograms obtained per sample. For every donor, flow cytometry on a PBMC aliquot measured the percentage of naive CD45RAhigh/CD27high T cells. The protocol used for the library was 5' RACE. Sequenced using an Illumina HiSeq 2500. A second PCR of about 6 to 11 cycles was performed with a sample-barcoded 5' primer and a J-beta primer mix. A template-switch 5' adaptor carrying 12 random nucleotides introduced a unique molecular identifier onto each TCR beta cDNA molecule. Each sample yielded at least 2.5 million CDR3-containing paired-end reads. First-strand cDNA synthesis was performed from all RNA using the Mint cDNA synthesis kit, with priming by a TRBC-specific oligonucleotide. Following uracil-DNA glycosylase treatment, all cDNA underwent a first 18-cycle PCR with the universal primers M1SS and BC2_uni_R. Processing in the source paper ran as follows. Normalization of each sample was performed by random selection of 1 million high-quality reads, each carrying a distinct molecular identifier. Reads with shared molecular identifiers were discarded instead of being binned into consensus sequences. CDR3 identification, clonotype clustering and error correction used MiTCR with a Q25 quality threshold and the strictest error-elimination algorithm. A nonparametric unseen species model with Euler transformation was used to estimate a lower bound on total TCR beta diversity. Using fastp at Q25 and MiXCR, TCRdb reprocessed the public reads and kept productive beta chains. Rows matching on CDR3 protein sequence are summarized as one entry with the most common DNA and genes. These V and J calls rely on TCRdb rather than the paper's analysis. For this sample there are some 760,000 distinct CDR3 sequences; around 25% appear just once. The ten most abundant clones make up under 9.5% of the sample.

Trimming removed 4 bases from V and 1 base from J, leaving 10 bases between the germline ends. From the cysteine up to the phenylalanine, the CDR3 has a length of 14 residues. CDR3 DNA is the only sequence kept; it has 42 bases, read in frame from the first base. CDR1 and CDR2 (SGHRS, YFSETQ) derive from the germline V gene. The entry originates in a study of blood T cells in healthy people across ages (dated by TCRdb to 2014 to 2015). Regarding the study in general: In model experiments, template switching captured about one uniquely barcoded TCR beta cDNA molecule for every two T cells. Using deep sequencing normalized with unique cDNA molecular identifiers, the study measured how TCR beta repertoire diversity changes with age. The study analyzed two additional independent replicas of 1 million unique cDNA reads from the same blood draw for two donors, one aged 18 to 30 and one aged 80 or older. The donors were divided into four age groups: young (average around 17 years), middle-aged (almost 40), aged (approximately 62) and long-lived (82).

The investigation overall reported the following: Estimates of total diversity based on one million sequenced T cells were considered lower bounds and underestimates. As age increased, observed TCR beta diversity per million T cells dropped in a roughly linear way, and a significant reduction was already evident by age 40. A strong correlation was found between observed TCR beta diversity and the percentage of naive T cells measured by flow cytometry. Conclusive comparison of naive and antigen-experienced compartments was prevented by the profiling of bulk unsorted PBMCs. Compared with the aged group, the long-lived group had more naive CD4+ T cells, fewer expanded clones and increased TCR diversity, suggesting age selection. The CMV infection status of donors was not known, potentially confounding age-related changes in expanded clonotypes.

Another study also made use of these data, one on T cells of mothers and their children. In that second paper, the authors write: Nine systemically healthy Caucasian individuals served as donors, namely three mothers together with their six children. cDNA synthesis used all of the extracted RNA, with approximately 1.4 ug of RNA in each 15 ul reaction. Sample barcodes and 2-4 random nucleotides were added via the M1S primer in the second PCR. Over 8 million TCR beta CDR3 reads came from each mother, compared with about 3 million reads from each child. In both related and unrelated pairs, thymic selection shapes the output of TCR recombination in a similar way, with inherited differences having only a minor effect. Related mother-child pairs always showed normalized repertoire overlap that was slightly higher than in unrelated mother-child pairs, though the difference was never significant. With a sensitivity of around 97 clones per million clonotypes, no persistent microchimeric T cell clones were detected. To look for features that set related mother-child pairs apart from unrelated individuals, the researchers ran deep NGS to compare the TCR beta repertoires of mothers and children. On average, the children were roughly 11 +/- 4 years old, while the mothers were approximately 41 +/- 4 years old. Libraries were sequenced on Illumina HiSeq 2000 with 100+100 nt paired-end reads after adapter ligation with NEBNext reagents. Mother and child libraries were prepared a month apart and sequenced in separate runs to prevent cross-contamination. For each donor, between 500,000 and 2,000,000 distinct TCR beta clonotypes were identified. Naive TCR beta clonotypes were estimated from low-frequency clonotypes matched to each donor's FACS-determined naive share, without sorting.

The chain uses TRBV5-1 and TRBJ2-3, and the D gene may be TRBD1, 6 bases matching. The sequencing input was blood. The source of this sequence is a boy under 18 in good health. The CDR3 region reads CASSKRQGTDTQYF. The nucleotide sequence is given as TGCGCCAGCAGCAAACGACAGGGCACAGATACGCAGTATTTT.